Reported below is one T cell receptor (beta chain). Its antigen remains undetermined. No qualities accompany the bases; no much larger clone lies one base away. This sample is part of a study of cytomegalovirus exposure and HLA in healthy donors (dated by TCRdb to 2016 to 2017). Concerning the study at large: According to an earlier analysis of 587 of the donors, roughly 180 million T cells yielded 120 million or so unique TCR beta sequences and about 300 Gb of sequence data. Roughly 300 gigabases of sequencing data and 70 million to 100 million unique TCR sequences were included in an early release covering 550 to 800 HLA-typed donors. Of the roughly 400 genotyped donors, roughly 80% were placed in the genetic ancestry cluster associated with self-reported Caucasian donors. The aim of the study was to test whether cataloging public T cell receptors could identify signatures of past pathogen exposure. Using immunosequencing, the study profiled T cell repertoires from 666 subjects and related those repertoires to cytomegalovirus serostatus. Besides the first cohort of roughly 700 subjects, a separate validation cohort made up of roughly 130 different subjects was used. To predict cytomegalovirus infection status, the study combined high-throughput TCR immunosequencing, statistical association of individual TCRs with disease status, and machine learning. A later analysis re-analyzed previously published TCR beta repertoires from roughly 600 donors and added high-resolution HLA genotyping to study TCR occurrence patterns. Rather than using new phenotypic data, the later analysis identified candidate immune exposures from TCR beta sequences and from how often those sequences occurred across donors. To decide whether each TCR beta V gene segment behaved as functional or pseudogenic, an earlier analysis of some 540 of the donors relied on high-throughput TCR beta sequencing. Donor age, sex, ethnicity and CMV serostatus were compiled alongside the repertoire data. A later genetic analysis took genome-wide SNP genotypes for about 55% of the roughly 670 donors and used that subset as a discovery cohort. Every discovery cohort repertoire had been produced on one sequencing platform. HLA typing covered class I and class II loci at four-digit resolution. Typing coverage differed by locus: A, B, C, DRB1 and DQB1 were typed in roughly 629-630 donors, DQA1 in roughly 500, DPA1 in 600 to 610, and DPB1 in 472. Because of strong linkage in the cohort, five DR-DQ haplotypes were treated as single units for association and clustering. Among about 400 genotyped donors of the cohort, an average of approximately 200,000 unique TCR beta nucleotide sequences was sequenced per donor, of which 15% to 20% were non-productive.

The library was prepared using the immunoSEQ multiplex PCR assay. For the multiplex PCR, a mixture combining 60 forward primers for TCR Vbeta segments and 13 reverse primers for TCR Jbeta segments was used. The CDR3 region of rearranged TCR beta genes was amplified from genomic DNA by a multiplex PCR assay. The Illumina HiSeq System was used to sequence the amplified TCR beta libraries as 87-base-pair reads. The paper's data handling went like this. A later analysis counted 75 million to 100 million unique TCR beta chains across the 666 repertoires, and 9.5 million to 11 million of these chains were shared by at least two donors. A nearest-neighbor algorithm error-corrected the raw reads and collapsed the reads into unique sequences, merging closely related sequences to remove PCR and sequencing errors. V, D and J gene segments were assigned by aligning CDR3 sequences to IMGT reference sequences. For a sequence to be retained, a match of at least six nucleotides was required to both a V gene segment and a J gene segment. Rearrangements were classified as productive when the CDR3 lacked stop codons and remained in frame with V and J, and all other rearrangements were classified as non-productive. Following IMGT convention, CDR3 was defined as the stretch from the second conserved V-encoded cysteine up to the conserved J-encoded phenylalanine. In an earlier analysis of more than 550 of the donors, sequences lacking an unambiguous match to a single V gene segment were excluded. An earlier analysis of a few hundred of the donors called V segments functional above 56.7% productive rearrangements and segregating when the between-donor standard deviation exceeded 5%. A statistical classification framework was built for diagnosing cytomegalovirus status from the catalog of TCR beta chain sequences. V and J gene assignment, in a later analysis, came from comparing TCR nucleotide sequences with IMGT/GENE-DB human TR gene sequences. In a later analysis, CDR3 sequences and most-parsimonious VDJ recombination scenarios were assigned using the TCRdist pipeline. In a later analysis, every TCR beta chain was defined by the combination of its CDR3 amino acid sequence and its V-gene family, and reads without a unique V-gene family were dropped. In a later analysis, 500 to 650 highly shared, low-generation-probability nucleotide sequences were removed to address suspected cross-contamination and a sequencing artifact. In a later analysis, a clonal expansion index for each public chain was calculated from normalized within-repertoire ranks of inferred template counts. Generation probabilities in a later analysis came from a VDJ recombination model fitted to out-of-frame rearrangements, and those results were checked against IGoR. Hypergeometric tests were used in a later analysis to score TCR-TCR, TCR-HLA and TCR-CMV co-occurrence, with a repertoire-size bias correction applied to the TCR pairs. In a later analysis, false discovery rates were estimated by permuting HLA or CMV assignments 20 times. In a later analysis, co-occurring TCRs were grouped using DBSCAN, with TCRdist sequence similarity added in when clustering inside HLA-allele-positive subsets. For co-occurrence clustering, repertoires with fewer than 30,000 or more than 120,000 public chains were excluded, along with several repertoires with anomalous nucleotide sharing. TCRdb mirrors the immuneACCESS table, restricted to in-frame sequences. Some clones are absent from its copies; in checked studies, under half trace to an unresolved V gene, and the reason for the others is unknown. The V and J calls and clone size are taken from that table; D and trimming were inferred from the DNA. This sample lists about 120,000 clones; over 70% were detected once. 4.1% of the sample rests with the top ten.

The cohort was made up of roughly 670 healthy bone marrow donors. All cohort members were sampled while nominally healthy, although unrecorded immune exposures were likely present. The donor was CMV seronegative and belonged to the group of under 400 seronegative cohort members. Each donor provided a peripheral blood sample, and peripheral blood mononuclear cells were used for TCR beta sequencing. Genomic DNA extraction from the blood cell samples was performed with the Qiagen DNeasy Blood Extraction Kit. Summary of the overall study and its limitations: In the study, approximately 150 TCR beta chains were listed as associated with cytomegalovirus. Because some donors lacked HLA typing at each locus, the association tests relied only on the typed subset. In a later analysis, HLA-associated TCR beta chains were found to be more clonally expanded and to have lower generation probabilities than equally common non-associated chains. Broadly in line with IMGT annotations, most TCR beta V segments showed up in productive rearrangements about 87% or about 30% of the time in an earlier analysis of 450 to 600 of the donors. Several of the top co-occurrence clusters appeared to be linked to parvovirus B19, influenza, CMV and Epstein-Barr virus, according to a later analysis. Compared with the roughly 670-donor mean, donors in an Asian-associated ancestry cluster had fewer N-insertions in productive TCRs, according to a later genetic analysis. A further reported finding was that TCR beta sequences accurately predicted the HLA-A and HLA-B alleles for most subjects in the first cohort. Presence/absence analyses assumed roughly uniform sequencing depth across donors, an assumption that may not hold. While some public TCRs were present in many individuals, most TCR sequences turned up only very rarely across donors. In a later analysis, most CMV-associated TCR beta chains were found to appear HLA-restricted, with HLA associations seemingly driven largely by CMV exposure. When HLA alleles, especially DR and DQ, strongly co-occurred, attributing TCR associations to individual alleles was difficult. A later analysis associated 15,000 to 20,000 TCR beta sequences with specific HLA alleles at a false discovery rate of 0.05. A later analysis found that TCR association rates varied across HLA loci, with DRB1 alleles showing the most associated TCRs and HLA-C alleles the fewest. Immune exposure information for the cohort was limited to CMV serostatus. The authors suggested that the approach could potentially be generalized to other disease states and immunological phenotypes. A few of the identified cytomegalovirus-associated TCR beta chains were confirmed in vitro to be specific for cytomegalovirus antigens. In this cohort, only TCR beta chains were sequenced, and detectable features were limited by the absence of alpha or paired-chain data. Fewer than 20 rarely observed V segments, including chromosome 9 orphons, were excluded from the earlier analysis of a few hundred of the donors because counts were too low. V-gene and J-gene trimming of TCR beta chains was associated with a missense DCLRE1C variant in a later genetic analysis, and the association was replicated in an independent cohort. In both the original and validation cohorts, the classifier was reported to diagnose cytomegalovirus status with high specificity and sensitivity. A cluster of highly shared sequence variants was judged likely to represent a technical artifact of the sequencing pipeline. Correlated functional status among segregating V segments might reflect linkage disequilibrium, but an unknown experimental factor could not be ruled out.

What was sequenced was PBMCs. The TCR comes from a woman between 40 and 50 years old in good health and CMV-seronegative.

The bases are TGTGCCAGCAGCCAGCAGCCCGGACAGGGGGCGCTTGGGGCCAACGTCCTGACTTTC. Its translation reads: CASSQQPGQGALGANVLTF. This chain is built from TRBV4-2 and TRBJ2-6; 11 middle bases align to TRBD1. The CDR3 holds 19 amino acids from the cysteine to the phenylalanine. The sequence is cut down to CDR3 DNA, 57 bases in frame from base 1. CDR1 LGHNA and CDR2 YNFKEQ were looked up in the germline V gene. The junction shows trimming of 3 bases on V and 3 bases on J, and the gene matches do not reach 10 bases of it.